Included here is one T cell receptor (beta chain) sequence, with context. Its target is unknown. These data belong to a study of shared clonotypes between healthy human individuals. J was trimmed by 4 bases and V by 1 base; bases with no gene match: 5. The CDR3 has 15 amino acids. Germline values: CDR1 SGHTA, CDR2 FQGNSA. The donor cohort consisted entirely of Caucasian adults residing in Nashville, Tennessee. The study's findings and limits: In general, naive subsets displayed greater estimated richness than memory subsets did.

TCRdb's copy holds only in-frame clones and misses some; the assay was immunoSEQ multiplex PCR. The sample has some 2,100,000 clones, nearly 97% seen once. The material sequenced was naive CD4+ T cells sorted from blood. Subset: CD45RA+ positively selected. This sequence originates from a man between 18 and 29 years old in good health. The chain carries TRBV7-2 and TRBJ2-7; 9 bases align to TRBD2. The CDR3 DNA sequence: TGTGCCAGCAGCTTAGTAGGTCTAGCGGGGTACGAGCAGTACTTC. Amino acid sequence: CASSLVGLAGYEQYF.